Following are 26 T cell receptor beta chains from one sample sequenced in a study of shared clonotypes between healthy human individuals (dated by TCRdb to the early 2020s). The library was produced with the immunoSEQ multiplex PCR assay. Not all clones reach the TCRdb copy of this immuneACCESS table, which keeps in-frame sequences only. Checked studies attribute under half of the gap to unresolved V genes and leave the rest unexplained. The sample table contains fewer than 200,000 clones; only one count was recorded for about 93% of them. The biggest ten clones account for 0.067% of the sample. Sequencing input: naive CD4+ T cells sorted from blood. In light of the paper, this sample's cell subset or site label describes: CD45RA+ positively selected. These TCRs come from a woman in her 30s in good health.

The chain links TRBV2 to TRBJ1-5; the D is unclear. The CDR3 extends over 15 amino acids. The germline V gene encodes CDR1 SNHLY and CDR2 FYNNEI. V was clipped by 6 bases and J by 3 bases, with 15 bases between them. The CDR3 region is CASSEWTDPNQPQHF. The CDR3 DNA follows: TGTGCCAGCAGCGAGTGGACGGACCCCAATCAGCCCCAGCATTTT.

V and J are TRBV5-6 and TRBJ2-3, with D maybe TRBD2 (6 bases). V was cut by 4 bases and J by 1 base, with 13 bases left in between. The CDR3 spans 15 residues. Germline values: CDR1 SGHDT, CDR2 YYEEEE. This chain's CDR3 is CASSRGLLRTDTQYF. For the CDR3, the DNA is TGTGCCAGCAGCAGGGGACTCCTTCGCACAGATACGCAGTATTTT.

The rearrangement links TRBV11-2 to TRBJ2-7; D unclear. Germline V gives CDR1 SGHAT, CDR2 FQNNGV. The CDR3 totals 12 residues. Trimming took off 3 bases at V and 0 bases at J, with 3 bases between the two ends. The CDR3 loop is CASSFNSYEQYF. In DNA form, the CDR3 reads TGTGCCAGCAGCTTTAACTCCTACGAGCAGTACTTC.

The chain links TRBV6-5 to TRBJ1-1; perhaps TRBD1 as D (5 bases). V was cut by 8 bases and J by 1 base, with 17 bases left in between. This CDR3 is 15 amino acids long. Germline CDR1 is MNHEY and CDR2 is SVGAGI. The CDR3 here is CASAKLGDPNTEAFF. The DNA for the CDR3 is TGTGCCAGCGCGAAGTTAGGGGACCCGAACACTGAAGCTTTCTTT.

This clone was counted a single time. The rearrangement links TRBV28 to TRBJ1-2; 9 bases align to TRBD1. Germline CDR1 is MDHEN and CDR2 is SYDVKM. The CDR3 is 14 residues long. Losses at the gene ends were 6 bases for V and 3 bases for J; bases not matched to a gene: 5. The CDR3 DNA reads TGTGCCAGCAGATCGGGACAGGGAGACTATGGCTACACCTTC. Translated, it gives CASRSGQGDYGYTF.

A note on this clone: The same CDR3 arises from other DNA sequences in this sample as well. This sequence joins TRBV28 and TRBJ1-2, with D unclear. The V gene lost 3 bases and the J gene lost 3 bases, with 5 bases spanning the gap. CDR1 is MDHEN, CDR2 SYDVKM, per germline. The CDR3 is made up of 12 amino acids. The CDR3, as DNA: TGTGCCAGCAGTTTGACATACTATGGCTACACCTTC. Protein product: CASSLTYYGYTF.

The chain employs TRBV6-6 and TRBJ2-7, with TRBD2 identical over 15 bases. Germline CDR1 reads MNHNY; CDR2 reads SVGAGI (reference sequence). This CDR3 has 16 amino acids. Losses at the gene ends were 4 bases for V and 4 bases for J; bases not matched to a gene: 5. CDR3 sequence (DNA): TGTGCCAGCAGTTCCGGACTAGCGGGAGGGCAATACGAGCAGTACTTC. Translated: CASSSGLAGGQYEQYF.

J is TRBJ2-7 and V is TRBV7-2, with 9 bases fitting TRBD2. Germline CDR1 is SGHTA and CDR2 is FQGNSA. This CDR3 has 14 residues. V lost 2 bases, J lost 6 bases, and 5 bases stayed unmatched. CDR3 sequence reads: CASSLLAGAGEQYF. CDR3 DNA sequence: TGTGCCAGCAGCTTATTAGCGGGAGCCGGCGAGCAGTACTTC.

The gene calls are TRBV5-1 and TRBJ2-7, with 7 nucleotides matching TRBD1. Trimming at V came to 2 bases and at J to 6 bases, leaving 11 bases not matched to a gene. Germline V gives CDR1 SGHRS, CDR2 YFSETQ. The CDR3 sequence is 15 residues long. The CDR3 sequence is CASSFLTGPVAEQYF. CDR3 DNA sequence: TGCGCCAGCAGCTTCCTGACAGGGCCGGTAGCCGAGCAGTACTTC. Using reference TRBV5-1 and TRBJ2-7 for the parts outside the CDR3, the full variable domain is KAGVTQTPRYLIKTRGQQVTLSCSPISGHRSVSWYQQTPGQGLQFLFEYFSETQRNKGNFPGRFSGRQFSNSRSEMNVSTLELGDSALYLCASSFLTGPVAEQYFGPGTRLTVT.

The rearrangement uses TRBV28 and TRBJ2-7; weak D call: TRBD1 (5 bases). The CDR3 has 13 residues. CDR1 and CDR2 (germline): MDHEN, SYDVKM. V was cut by 6 bases and J by 7 bases, with 16 bases left in between. Here the CDR3 reads CASSSLQGWEQYF. The CDR3 nucleotides read TGTGCCAGCAGCTCCTTGCAGGGTTGGGAGCAGTACTTC.

V gene TRBV6-1 combines with J gene TRBJ2-7; tentative D call: TRBD1 (6 bases). This CDR3 has 18 residues. CDR1 MNHNS and CDR2 SASEGT come from the germline V gene. Deletions cut 4 bases from V and 5 bases from J, with 27 bases between. In nucleotides, the CDR3 is TGTGCCAGCAGTGGAACTCGGACATACAGGGTAGATTTCAACGAGCAGTACTTC. It yields the protein CASSGTRTYRVDFNEQYF.

This clone has just one count. The chain links TRBV4-1 to TRBJ2-4; possibly TRBD1 or TRBD2 for D (5 bases each). This CDR3 is 17 amino acids long. The germline V gene has CDR1 MGHRA and CDR2 YSYEKL. Between the trimmed V and J ends, which lost 2 bases and 1 base, there was a span of 15 bases. CDR3 bases: TGCGCCAGCAGCCAACCCGGGACCCCCGGGGCCAAAAACATTCAGTACTTC. As protein: CASSQPGTPGAKNIQYF.

This sequence joins TRBV19 and TRBJ2-3; D is unresolved. V dropped 1 base and J dropped 4 bases, with 12 bases sitting between them. CDR3 length: 15 residues. Germline V CDR1 and CDR2: LNHDA, SQIVND (reference sequence). This chain's CDR3 is CASSIGVSPPDTQYF. The CDR3 DNA follows: TGTGCCAGTAGTATAGGCGTCAGCCCCCCAGATACGCAGTATTTT. Together with reference TRBV19 and TRBJ2-3, the CDR3 gives the full variable domain: DGGITQSPKYLFRKEGQNVTLSCEQNLNHDAMYWYRQDPGQGLRLIYYSQIVNDFQKGDIAEGYSVSREKKESFPLTVTSAQKNPTAFYLCASSIGVSPPDTQYFGPGTRLTVL.

This chain joins TRBV18 and TRBJ1-2, with D tentatively TRBD1 (6 bases). CDR1 and CDR2 (germline): KGHSH, LQKENI. Trimming pared 6 bases from V and 0 bases from J, leaving 23 bases between. CDR3 length: 18 amino acids. CDR3 DNA sequence: TGTGCCAGCTCCTCCTCTGAAGTTCCTGGGACATCTAACTATGGCTACACCTTC. Translated, it gives CASSSSEVPGTSNYGYTF.

CDR3 loop: CASSFQNNEQFF. The CDR3 nucleotides are TGTGCCAGCAGCTTCCAGAACAATGAGCAGTTCTTC. This sequence joins TRBV7-6 and TRBJ2-1; D gene uncertain. The germline gives CDR1 SGHVS, CDR2 FNYEAQ. This CDR3 region has 12 residues. V was clipped by 3 bases and J by 5 bases, with 5 bases between them.

This clone has only a few counts. CDR3 in amino acids: CASITRRFTYEQYF. DNA for the CDR3: TGTGCCAGCATCACTCGGCGGTTTACCTACGAGCAGTACTTC. The chain carries TRBV28 and TRBJ2-7; D is undetermined. Germline V CDR1 and CDR2: MDHEN, SYDVKM. V was shortened by 7 bases and J by 2 bases, with 15 bases between the two germline ends. The CDR3 has 14 amino acids.

The chain is built from TRBV10-3 and TRBJ2-5; D not resolved. The end of the DNA fits TRBJ2-7 better, so the J call may be wrong. CDR3 size: 13 residues. Germline lookup yields CDR1 ENHRY and CDR2 SYGVKD. The CDR3 region has the DNA TGTGCCATCAGTGAGCAAGGTGGCTACGAGCAGTACTTC. The encoded protein is CAISEQGGYEQYF.

The rearrangement uses TRBV19 and TRBJ2-5; D not certain. Germline-derived CDR1 and CDR2 are LNHDA and SQIVND (reference sequence). The CDR3 is made up of 12 amino acids. Trimming took 0 bases from V and 5 from J, leaving 4 bases between them. CDR3 in DNA: TGTGCCAGTAGTATAGACCGGGAGACCCAGTACTTC. It translates to CASSIDRETQYF.

This clone was observed a single time. DNA for the CDR3: TGCGCCAGCAGCCCTCGTAGTCCCGACACCGGGGAGCTGTTTTTT. This translates into CASSPRSPDTGELFF. V usage is TRBV5-1 and J usage is TRBJ2-2; D ambiguous. The CDR3 has 15 amino acids. Germline CDR1 is SGHRS and CDR2 is YFSETQ. The V and J ends lost 4 bases and 3 bases respectively, with 13 bases between them.

The CDR3 here is CASSLDGVRRYEQYF. The CDR3, as DNA: TGCGCCAGCAGCTTGGATGGGGTTAGACGGTACGAGCAGTACTTC. V and J are TRBV5-1 and TRBJ2-7; the D is unclear. Germline V lookup: CDR1 SGHRS, CDR2 YFSETQ. Trimming pared 0 bases from V and 4 bases from J, leaving 14 bases between. The CDR3 loop spans 15 amino acids.

The chain has TRBV5-4 and TRBJ2-7, with D hard to call. CDR3 length: 14 amino acids. Germline loops: CDR1 SGHNT, CDR2 YYREEE (reference sequence). V lost 3 bases, J lost 0 bases, and 10 bases lay in between. CDR3: CASSSPSGSYEQYF. The CDR3 nucleotides are TGTGCCAGCAGCTCCCCTAGTGGCTCCTACGAGCAGTACTTC.

The chain couples TRBV19 to TRBJ1-2, with 7 bases fitting TRBD1. J was trimmed by 3 bases and V by 5 bases; bases with no gene match: 0. Looked up from germline, CDR1 is LNHDA and CDR2 is SQIVND (reference sequence). The length of the CDR3 is 12 residues. CDR3 sequence reads: CASSQGDYGYTF. The CDR3, as DNA: TGTGCCAGTAGTCAGGGGGACTATGGCTACACCTTC.

This chain connects TRBV28 to TRBJ2-7; D remains unclear. Germline V gene sequence: CDR1 MDHEN, CDR2 SYDVKM. The CDR3 consists of 11 residues. Trimming shortened V by 5 bases and J by 3 bases, and 5 bases separated the two germline ends. CDR3 in amino acids: CASSDIYEQYF. As DNA, the CDR3 is TGTGCCAGCAGTGACATCTACGAGCAGTACTTC.

V and J are TRBV4-2 and TRBJ2-5; 8 bases match TRBD2. TRBJ2-7 explains the end of the DNA better; the J call may be wrong. Germline CDR1 is LGHNA and CDR2 is YNFKEQ. This CDR3 region has 17 residues. CDR3 protein: CASSQGTLADTSYEQYF. In nucleotides, the CDR3 is TGTGCCAGCAGCCAAGGAACACTAGCGGATACCTCCTACGAGCAGTACTTC.

J is TRBJ2-1 and V is TRBV5-1, with TRBD2 identical over 9 bases. The CDR3 extends over 16 amino acids. CDR1 and CDR2 (germline): SGHRS, YFSETQ. Unmatched junction bases numbered 8, after V lost 2 bases and J lost 5 bases. CDR3 sequence (DNA): TGCGCCAGCAGCTTCGGTAGCGGGAGAGGGCACAATGAGCAGTTCTTC. Translation: CASSFGSGRGHNEQFF.

This chain's CDR3 is CAWRYRSAGGDTEAFF. Written as DNA, the CDR3 is TGTGCCTGGAGATACCGGTCGGCAGGGGGGGACACTGAAGCTTTCTTT. This chain joins TRBV30 and TRBJ1-1; 7 bases are a match to TRBD1. CDR3 length: 16 amino acids. The V and J ends lost 3 bases and 3 bases, in that order; junction bases with no gene match: 13. Germline assignment: CDR1 GTSNPN and CDR2 SVGIG (reference sequence).